The text below deals with one TCR beta chain. This sample stems from a study of blood T cell repertoires in COVID-19. As for the study in general: T cells, B-cell-depleted T cells, or PBMCs provided the cDNA or gDNA that served as material.

Per the original methods: Quantification of nucleated cells was approximated via reference gene primer amplification. The assay was immunoSEQ multiplex PCR, and TCRdb's table has in-frame clones only and misses some. The DNA gave D and trimming, while V, J and clone size come from that table. The sample holds some 200,000 clones, 87% seen once. Participant age was about 18 to 100 years, and participants resided in about two dozen US areas. Each participant's cohort was designated according to participant-reported clinical history. The receptor's source is a man aged 18-30 years with acute COVID-19. Sequenced: PBMCs or T cells enriched from blood (not recorded which).

CDR3 DNA sequence: TGTGCCAGCAGTTACTCTGGACTAGCGGGTGGGTCCCAGTACTTC. Protein: CASSYSGLAGGSQYF. The V call is TRBV6-5, the J call TRBJ2-5; TRBD2 matches 11 bases. CDR3 length: 15 amino acids. Germline V CDR1 and CDR2: MNHEY, SVGAGI. The J segment lost 9 bases and the V segment lost 0 bases, leaving 6 bases of the junction unmatched.